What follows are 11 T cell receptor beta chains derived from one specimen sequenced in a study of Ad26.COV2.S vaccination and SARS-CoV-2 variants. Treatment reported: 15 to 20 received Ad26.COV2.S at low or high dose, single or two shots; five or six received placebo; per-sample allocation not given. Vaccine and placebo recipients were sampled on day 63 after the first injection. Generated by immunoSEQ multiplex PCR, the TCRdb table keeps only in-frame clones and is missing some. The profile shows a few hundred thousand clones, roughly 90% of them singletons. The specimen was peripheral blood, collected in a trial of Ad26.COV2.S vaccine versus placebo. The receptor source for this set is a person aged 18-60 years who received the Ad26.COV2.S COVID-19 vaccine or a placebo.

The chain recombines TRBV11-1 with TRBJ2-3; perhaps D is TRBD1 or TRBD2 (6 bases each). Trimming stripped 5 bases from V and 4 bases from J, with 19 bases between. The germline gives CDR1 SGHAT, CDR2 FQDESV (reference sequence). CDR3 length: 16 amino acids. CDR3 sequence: CASSLDGTGASDTQYF. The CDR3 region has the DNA TGTGCCAGCAGCCTCGACGGGACGGGGGCTTCAGATACGCAGTATTTT.

The DNA for the CDR3 is TGTGCCAGCAGCTTAAGAAGATACGAGCAGTACTTC. Its translation is CASSLRRYEQYF. This chain joins TRBV7-9 and TRBJ2-7; unclear D gene. There are 12 residues in the CDR3. Germline CDR1 is SEHNR and CDR2 is FQNEAQ (reference sequence). V was pared by 2 bases and J by 4 bases, with 6 bases between.

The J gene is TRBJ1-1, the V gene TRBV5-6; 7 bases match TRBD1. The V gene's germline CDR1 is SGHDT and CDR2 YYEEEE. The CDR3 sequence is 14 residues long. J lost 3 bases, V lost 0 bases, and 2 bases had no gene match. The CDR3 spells CASSLEGADTEAFF. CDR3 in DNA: TGTGCCAGCAGCTTGGAGGGGGCGGACACTGAAGCTTTCTTT.

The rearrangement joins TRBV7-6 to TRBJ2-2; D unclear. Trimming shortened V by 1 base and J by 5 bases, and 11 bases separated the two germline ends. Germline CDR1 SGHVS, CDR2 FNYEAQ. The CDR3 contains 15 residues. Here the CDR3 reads CASSLGGSLTGELFF. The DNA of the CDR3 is TGTGCCAGCAGCTTAGGAGGCAGTTTGACCGGGGAGCTGTTTTTT.

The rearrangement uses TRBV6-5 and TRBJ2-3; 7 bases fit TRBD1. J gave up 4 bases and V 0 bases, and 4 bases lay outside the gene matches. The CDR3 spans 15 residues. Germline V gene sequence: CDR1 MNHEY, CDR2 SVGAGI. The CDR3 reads CASSYSLQGADTQYF. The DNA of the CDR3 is TGTGCCAGCAGTTACTCGCTCCAGGGGGCAGATACGCAGTATTTT.

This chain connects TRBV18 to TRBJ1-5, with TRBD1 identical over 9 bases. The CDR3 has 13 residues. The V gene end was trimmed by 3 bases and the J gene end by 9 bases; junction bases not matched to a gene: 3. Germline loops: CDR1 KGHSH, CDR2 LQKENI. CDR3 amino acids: CASSPGTGRPQHF. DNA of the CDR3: TGTGCCAGCTCACCCGGGACAGGGAGGCCCCAGCATTTT.

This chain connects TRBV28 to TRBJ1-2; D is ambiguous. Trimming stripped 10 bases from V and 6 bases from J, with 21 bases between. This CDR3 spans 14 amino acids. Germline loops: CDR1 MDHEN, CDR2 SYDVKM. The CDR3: CAILRAGYNHGYTF. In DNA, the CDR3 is TGTGCCATCCTTAGGGCGGGGTACAACCATGGCTACACCTTC.

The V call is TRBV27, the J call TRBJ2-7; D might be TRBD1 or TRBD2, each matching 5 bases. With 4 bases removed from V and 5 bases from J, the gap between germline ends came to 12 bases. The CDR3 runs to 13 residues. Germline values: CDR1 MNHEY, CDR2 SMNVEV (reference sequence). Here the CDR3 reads CASSWGRSHEQYF. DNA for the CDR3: TGTGCCAGCAGTTGGGGACGCAGCCACGAGCAGTACTTC.

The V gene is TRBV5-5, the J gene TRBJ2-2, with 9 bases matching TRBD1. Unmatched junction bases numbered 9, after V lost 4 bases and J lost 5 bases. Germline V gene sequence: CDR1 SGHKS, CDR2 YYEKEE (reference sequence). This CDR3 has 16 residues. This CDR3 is CASSAGDRGYTGELFF. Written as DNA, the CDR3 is TGTGCCAGCAGCGCCGGAGACAGGGGGTATACCGGGGAGCTGTTTTTT. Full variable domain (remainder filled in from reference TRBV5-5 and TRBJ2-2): DAGVTQSPTHLIKTRGQQVTLRCSPISGHKSVSWYQQVLGQGPQFIFQYYEKEERGRGNFPDRFSARQFPNYSSELNVNALLLGDSALYLCASSAGDRGYTGELFFGEGSRLTVL.

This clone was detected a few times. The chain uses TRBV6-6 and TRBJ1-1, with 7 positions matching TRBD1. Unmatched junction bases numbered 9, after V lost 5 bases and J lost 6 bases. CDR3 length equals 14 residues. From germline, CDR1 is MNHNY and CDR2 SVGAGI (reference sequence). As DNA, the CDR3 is TGTGCCAGCAGTGTACAGGGGATATTCGCTGAAGCTTTCTTT. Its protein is CASSVQGIFAEAFF.

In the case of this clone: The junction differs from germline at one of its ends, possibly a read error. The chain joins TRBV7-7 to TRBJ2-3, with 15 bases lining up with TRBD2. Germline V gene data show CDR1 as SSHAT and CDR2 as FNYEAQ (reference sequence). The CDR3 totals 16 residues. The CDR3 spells CASSSGLAGGADTQYF. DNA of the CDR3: TGTGCTAGCAGCTCGGGACTAGCGGGGGGTGCAGATACGCAGTATTTT.